This TCR beta chain is from a study of cytomegalovirus exposure and HLA in healthy donors (TCRdb year 2017). Study-wide context: In an earlier analysis of fewer than 750 of the donors, approximately 260 Gb of sequence data and 117 million unique TCR beta sequences from roughly 180 million T cells were reported. A later analysis re-analyzed previously published TCR beta repertoires from several hundred donors and added high-resolution HLA genotyping to study TCR occurrence patterns. Both class I and class II loci were covered by HLA typing, at four-digit resolution. A later genetic analysis took genome-wide SNP genotypes for about three fifths of the roughly 670 donors and used that subset as a discovery cohort. Typing coverage varied by locus: about 629-630 donors for A, B, C, DRB1 and DQB1; approximately 500 for DQA1; over 600 for DPA1; around 450 for DPB1. Donor age, sex, ethnicity and CMV serostatus were compiled together with the repertoire data. The study combined high-throughput TCR immunosequencing, statistical association of individual TCRs with disease status, and machine learning to predict cytomegalovirus infection status. A separate validation cohort of over 95 different subjects was used in addition to the roughly 670-subject first cohort. Among under 450 genotyped donors of the cohort, an average of about 240,000 unique TCR beta nucleotide sequences were sequenced per donor, roughly a sixth of them non-productive. Rather than using new phenotypic data, the later analysis identified candidate immune exposures from TCR beta sequences and from how often those sequences occurred across donors. The study aimed to test whether signatures of past pathogen exposure could be identified by cataloging public T cell receptors. The T cell repertoires of around 670 subjects were profiled by immunosequencing and related to cytomegalovirus serostatus. An early release that covered approximately 600 HLA-typed donors contained approximately 300 gigabases of sequencing data and 75 million to 100 million unique TCR sequences. Roughly five DR-DQ haplotypes were handled as single units for association and clustering because linkage in the cohort was strong. An earlier analysis of around 580 of the donors used high-throughput TCR beta sequencing to judge whether each TCR beta V gene segment behaved as functional or pseudogenic. Of the 300 to 500 genotyped donors, less than 85% were placed in the genetic ancestry cluster associated with self-reported Caucasian donors. All discovery cohort repertoires had been generated on a single sequencing platform. Study-wide conclusions, independent of this receptor: CMV serostatus was the only immune exposure information available for the cohort. Specific HLA alleles were associated with about 17,000 TCR beta sequences at a false discovery rate of 0.05 in a later analysis. Most TCR sequences were seen in very few donors, while some public TCRs were found in many individuals. Because HLA typing was missing for some donors at each locus, association tests included only the typed subset. According to a later genetic analysis, donors in an Asian-associated ancestry cluster had fewer N-insertions in productive TCRs than the approximately 650-donor mean. Because counts were too low, some 16 rarely observed V segments, including chromosome 9 orphons, were excluded from the earlier analysis of about 500 of the donors. The study listed 164 TCR beta chains as associated with cytomegalovirus. A further reported finding was that TCR beta sequences accurately predicted the HLA-A and HLA-B alleles for most subjects in the first cohort. The presence/absence analyses assumed that sequencing depth was roughly uniform across donors, and that assumption may not be true. Most CMV-associated TCR beta chains appeared to be HLA-restricted in a later analysis, and the HLA associations seemed to be driven largely by CMV exposure. A group of highly shared sequence variants was considered likely to be a technical artifact of the sequencing pipeline. The authors suggested that the approach could potentially be generalized to other disease states and immunological phenotypes. In a later analysis, the rate of TCR association differed among HLA loci, with DRB1 alleles having the most associated TCRs and HLA-C alleles having the fewest. In a later analysis, HLA-associated TCR beta chains showed more clonal expansion and lower generation probabilities than non-associated chains that were equally common. Broadly in line with IMGT annotations, most TCR beta V segments showed up in productive rearrangements about 87% or about 30% of the time in an earlier analysis of a few hundred of the donors. A later analysis reported that several top co-occurrence clusters appeared linked to parvovirus B19, influenza, CMV and Epstein-Barr virus. Linkage disequilibrium might explain the correlated functional status among segregating V segments, but an unknown experimental factor could not be ruled out. The 87-base-pair reads could not distinguish some IMGT-functional V segments, including TRBV6-2 and TRBV6-3, so those segments were excluded. In both the original and validation cohorts, the classifier was reported to diagnose cytomegalovirus status with high specificity and sensitivity. A few of the identified cytomegalovirus-associated TCR beta chains were confirmed in vitro to be specific for cytomegalovirus antigens. Only TCR beta chains were sequenced in this cohort, and the absence of alpha or paired-chain data limited detectable features. Assigning TCR associations to individual alleles was difficult when HLA alleles, especially DR and DQ, strongly co-occurred. A later genetic analysis associated a missense DCLRE1C variant with V-gene and J-gene trimming of TCR beta chains, and an independent cohort replicated the association.

The germline V gene provides CDR1 SGHRS and CDR2 YFSETQ. From cysteine to phenylalanine, the CDR3 is 14 amino acids long. CDR3 DNA only is kept here, 42 bases in frame from base 1. V and J are truncated by 0 bases and 0 bases respectively, leaving an intervening sequence of 6 bases. This clone was observed a handful of times. The specificity of this receptor is unknown. The sample holds no much larger clone one base away, and base qualities are not on file. Other DNA sequences in the same sample also yield this CDR3. The library was prepared using the immunoSEQ multiplex PCR assay. A mixture of 60 forward primers for TCR Vbeta segments and 13 reverse primers for TCR Jbeta segments was used in the multiplex PCR. Amplification of the CDR3 region of rearranged TCR beta genes was performed with a multiplex PCR assay on genomic DNA. The amplified TCR beta libraries were sequenced on the Illumina HiSeq System as 87-base-pair reads. On the authors' methods: Across the 670 or so repertoires, a later analysis counted approximately 83 million unique TCR beta chains, some 11 million of which were shared by at least two donors. A nearest-neighbor algorithm error-corrected the raw reads and collapsed the reads into unique sequences, merging closely related sequences to remove PCR and sequencing errors. V, D and J gene segments were assigned by aligning CDR3 sequences to IMGT reference sequences. Each retained sequence needed at least a six-nucleotide match to both a V gene segment and a J gene segment. Rearrangements were called productive when the CDR3 lacked stop codons and stayed in frame with V and J; all others were non-productive. Following IMGT convention, CDR3 was defined as the stretch from the second conserved V-encoded cysteine to the conserved J-encoded phenylalanine. The earlier analysis of 587 of the donors excluded any sequence lacking an unambiguous match to a single V gene segment. In an earlier analysis of approximately 560 of the donors, a V segment was called functional when productive rearrangements were above 56.7%, and segregating when the standard deviation between donors exceeded 5%. To diagnose cytomegalovirus status from the catalog of TCR beta chain sequences, a statistical classification framework was built. In a later analysis, TCR nucleotide sequences were compared against IMGT/GENE-DB human TR gene sequences so that V and J genes could be assigned. The TCRdist pipeline was used in a later analysis to assign CDR3 sequences and most-parsimonious VDJ recombination scenarios. A later analysis defined each TCR beta chain by its CDR3 amino acid sequence plus V-gene family, and excluded reads lacking a unique V-gene family. As a way to deal with suspected cross-contamination and a sequencing artifact, a later analysis dropped hundreds of nucleotide sequences that were highly shared and had low generation probability. For each public chain, a later analysis derived a clonal expansion index from normalized ranks of inferred template counts within each repertoire. Generation probabilities in a later analysis came from a VDJ recombination model fitted to out-of-frame rearrangements, and those results were checked against IGoR. In a later analysis, hypergeometric tests were used to score TCR-TCR, TCR-HLA and TCR-CMV co-occurrence, with a repertoire-size bias correction applied to TCR pairs. To estimate false discovery rates, a later analysis permuted the HLA or CMV assignments 20 times. A later analysis grouped co-occurring TCRs with DBSCAN, adding TCRdist sequence similarity when clustering within HLA-allele-positive subsets. Repertoires with fewer than 30,000 or more than 120,000 public chains, plus five repertoires with anomalous nucleotide sharing, were excluded from co-occurrence clustering. TCRdb retrieved this table from immuneACCESS and kept in-frame rearrangements only. Not all clones are present; in checked studies, unresolved V genes account for under half, and no reason is known for the remainder. V and J calls plus clone size are reproduced from that table; the DNA served to infer D and trimming. The sample records over 150,000 clones, 82% of which are singletons. Roughly 1.6% of the sample belongs to the ten largest clones.

The cohort consisted of fewer than 700 healthy bone marrow donors. Cohort members were all nominally healthy when sampled, although unrecorded immune exposures were likely present. The donor tested CMV seropositive and was one of the 289 seropositive cohort members. Every donor gave a peripheral blood sample, and the peripheral blood mononuclear cells from that sample were used for TCR beta sequencing. Genomic DNA was extracted from the blood cell samples with the Qiagen DNeasy Blood Extraction Kit. Sequencing input: PBMCs. The rearranged segments are TRBV5-1 and TRBJ1-1; the D gene is perhaps TRBD1, on 5 matching bases. The clonotype was recovered from a girl aged 10 to 17 in good health and CMV-seropositive. The nucleotides are TGCGCCAGCAGCTTGGGACAGATGAACACTGAAGCTTTCTTT. Its product reads: CASSLGQMNTEAFF.